This paragraph reports one TCR beta chain. V was pared by 0 bases and J by 5 bases, with 14 bases between. Germline CDR1 LNHNV, CDR2 YYDKDF (reference sequence). This CDR3 is built from 16 residues. The sample belongs to a study of blood T cell repertoires in COVID-19. Study details: Whether acute or convalescent, the COVID-19 samples came from the United States, Italy and Spain. PBMCs, B-cell-depleted T cells, or T cells were the source of the cDNA or gDNA that made up the material.

Study processing details: Amplification of reference gene primers was used by the study to estimate nucleated cell counts. Assay used: immunoSEQ multiplex PCR; TCRdb lists only in-frame clones, some missing. V and J calls and clone size are as listed in that table; D and trimming were resolved from the DNA. The data hold 50,000 or so clones, with around nine tenths observed a single time. This TCR was sampled from a woman of 80 years or more with acute or convalescent COVID-19. Material: peripheral blood. The chain uses TRBV15 and TRBJ1-5; D not resolved. Here the CDR3 reads CATSRDKWEPHQPQHF. In DNA form, the CDR3 reads TGTGCCACCAGCAGAGATAAGTGGGAGCCCCATCAGCCCCAGCATTTT.